The next 21 T cell receptor beta chains were all read from a single sample in a study of blood T cell repertoires in COVID-19. Clones were sequenced by immunoSEQ multiplex PCR, and TCRdb holds only the in-frame ones, with some missing. The sample has 150,000 to 180,000 clones; around 80% are singletons. Sequencing was performed on PBMCs or T cells enriched from blood (not recorded which). The receptors originated from a man in his fifties or sixties who had recovered from COVID-19.

The V call is TRBV12-3 or TRBV12-4, the J call TRBJ1-2; maybe TRBD1 (6 bases). Trimming left V 7 bases short and J 8 bases short, with 17 bases between. The CDR3 runs to 13 residues. The DNA of the CDR3 is TGTGCCAGCACCCTGGACAGCCGTCGCGGCTACACCTTC. It translates to CASTLDSRRGYTF.

V is TRBV15 and J is TRBJ1-5; possibly TRBD1 for D (6 bases). This CDR3 is 14 amino acids long. Germline CDR1 and CDR2: LNHNV and YYDKDF (reference sequence). V lost 2 bases and J lost 6, with 11 bases in between. The CDR3 sequence: CATSRPGESQPQHF. The CDR3 region has the DNA TGTGCCACCAGCAGACCAGGGGAGAGTCAGCCCCAGCATTTT.

The chain uses TRBV29-1 and TRBJ2-1; 11 bases agree with TRBD2. V trimming: 8 bases; J trimming: 15 bases; junction bases outside the gene matches: 9. Looked up from germline, CDR1 is SQVTM and CDR2 is ANQGSEA. The CDR3 loop spans 11 amino acids. In DNA form, the CDR3 reads TGCAGCTCCATCCTAGCGGGGGGTTGGTTCTTC. This gives the protein CSSILAGGWFF.

The rearrangement links TRBV6-2 or TRBV6-3 to TRBJ2-7; 11 positions match TRBD1. In germline, CDR1 is MNHEY, CDR2 SVGEGT. Trimming removed 0 bases from V and 3 bases from J; junction bases left unmatched: 4. CDR3 length equals 16 residues. The CDR3 DNA is TGTGCCAGCAGTTACTCGGGACAGGGGGGATTCTACGAGCAGTACTTC. Its translation: CASSYSGQGGFYEQYF.

The chain has TRBV14 and TRBJ2-7; the match to TRBD1 covers 7 bases. This CDR3 is built from 14 residues. The germline gives CDR1 SGHDN, CDR2 FVKESK. Trimming cost V 4 bases and J 5 bases; bases outside gene matches: 8. This chain's CDR3 is CASSPTGPRNEQYF. The CDR3 DNA is TGTGCCAGCAGCCCGACAGGGCCCAGAAACGAGCAGTACTTC.

The chain carries TRBV6-1 and TRBJ1-6; D unclear. Trimming cost V 4 bases and J 0 bases, with 19 bases left between them. In germline, CDR1 is MNHNS, CDR2 SASEGT. The CDR3 is 19 residues long. The CDR3 protein is CASSARGRSGDSYNSPLHF. Here the CDR3 DNA reads TGTGCCAGCAGTGCCCGGGGTCGGTCAGGCGACTCCTATAATTCACCCCTCCACTTT.

The chain employs TRBV12-3 or TRBV12-4 and TRBJ2-7, with D perhaps matching TRBD2 (6 bases). The CDR3 has 13 amino acids. V was clipped by 6 bases and J by 3 bases, with 12 bases between them. CDR3 nucleotide sequence: TGTGCCAGCAGCGAGGCGGGGAACTACGAGCAGTACTTC. Translated, it gives CASSEAGNYEQYF.

The rearrangement uses TRBV19 and TRBJ1-5; D is possibly TRBD1 (5 bases). CDR3 length: 14 amino acids. The V gene lost 3 bases and the J gene lost 7 bases, with 13 bases spanning the gap. CDR1 and CDR2 (germline): LNHDA, SQIVND (reference sequence). The DNA of the CDR3 is TGTGCCAGTAGTATGGGTGGGGGGGGACAGCCCCAGCATTTT. Encoded protein: CASSMGGGGQPQHF. The full variable domain, its missing parts supplied by reference TRBV19 and TRBJ1-5, is DGGITQSPKYLFRKEGQNVTLSCEQNLNHDAMYWYRQDPGQGLRLIYYSQIVNDFQKGDIAEGYSVSREKKESFPLTVTSAQKNPTAFYLCASSMGGGGQPQHFGDGTRLSIL.

The chain combines TRBV6-2 or TRBV6-3 with TRBJ1-5; 7 positions agree with TRBD1. J lost 5 bases, V lost 4 bases, and 17 bases had no gene match. The CDR3 consists of 18 residues. Germline CDR1 and CDR2: MNHEY and SVGEGT. The CDR3 region is CASSSTLRQGEGYQPQHF. CDR3 sequence (DNA): TGTGCCAGCAGTTCCACCTTAAGACAGGGTGAGGGTTATCAGCCCCAGCATTTT.

This clone was observed a handful of times. The chain uses TRBV7-3 and TRBJ2-7, with D maybe TRBD1 (6 bases). Germline lookup yields CDR1 SGHTA and CDR2 FQGTGA. The V gene lost 3 bases and the J gene lost 0 bases, with 12 bases spanning the gap. The CDR3 runs 15 residues. The DNA of the CDR3 is TGTGCCAGCAGCTTGACCGGACAGCCCTCCTACGAGCAGTACTTC. Its translation is CASSLTGQPSYEQYF. Complete variable domain (other parts from reference TRBV7-3 and TRBJ2-7): GAGVSQTPSNKVTEKGKYVELRCDPISGHTALYWYRQSLGQGPEFLIYFQGTGAADDSGLPNDRFFAVRPEGSVSTLKIQRTERGDSAVYLCASSLTGQPSYEQYFGPGTRLTVT.

The chain combines TRBV5-4 with TRBJ1-4; 8 nucleotides line up with TRBD1. This CDR3 has 14 amino acids. V lost 4 bases, J lost 7 bases, and 6 bases stayed unmatched. The germline V gene has CDR1 SGHNT and CDR2 YYREEE (reference sequence). The CDR3: CASSPGGAGEKLFF. CDR3 bases: TGTGCCAGCAGCCCAGGGGGCGCGGGTGAAAAACTGTTTTTT.

The V call is TRBV9, the J call TRBJ2-3, with 8 bases lining up with TRBD2. The CDR3 loop spans 16 amino acids. Unmatched junction bases numbered 9, after V lost 4 bases and J lost 2 bases. Germline CDR1 and CDR2: SGDLS and YYNGEE. Here the CDR3 DNA reads TGTGCCAGCAGCACCGGGACTAGAGCCTTCACAGATACGCAGTATTTT. Translation: CASSTGTRAFTDTQYF.

The gene calls are TRBV6-5 and TRBJ2-7; 12 nucleotides align to TRBD2. V lost 6 bases to trimming and J lost 3 bases; unmatched junction nucleotides: 3. CDR3 length: 14 residues. Germline CDR1 reads MNHEY; CDR2 reads SVGAGI. The CDR3 is CASRTSGGYYEQYF. The CDR3 DNA follows: TGTGCCAGCAGGACTAGCGGGGGTTACTACGAGCAGTACTTC.

CDR3 nucleotides: TGTGCCAGCAGCTTAAAGGGGCAGAATAGGTACAATGAGCAGTTCTTC. This translates into CASSLKGQNRYNEQFF. This chain links TRBV7-9 with TRBJ2-1, with a tentative D call TRBD1 (5 bases). This CDR3 is 16 amino acids long. Trimming removed 2 bases from V and 4 bases from J, with 15 bases in between. Germline CDR1 is SEHNR and CDR2 is FQNEAQ (reference sequence).

The chain's CDR3 is CASSTIPGQSSYEQYF. Written as DNA, the CDR3 is TGTGCCAGCAGCACGATTCCGGGACAGAGCTCCTACGAGCAGTACTTC. V and J are TRBV7-9 and TRBJ2-7; 7 positions agree with TRBD1. After removal of 5 bases from V and 0 bases from J, the junction contained 10 bases not matched to a gene. Germline V lookup: CDR1 SEHNR, CDR2 FQNEAQ (reference sequence). The CDR3 is 16 amino acids.

The chain combines TRBV29-1 with TRBJ2-7; TRBD1 matches 7 bases. The V gene end was trimmed by 7 bases and the J gene end by 3 bases; junction bases not matched to a gene: 6. Germline loops: CDR1 SQVTM, CDR2 ANQGSEA. This CDR3 has 12 amino acids. The CDR3 sequence is CSAKGQNYEQYF. Written as DNA, the CDR3 is TGCAGCGCCAAGGGACAGAACTACGAGCAGTACTTC.

The chain has TRBV6-5 and TRBJ1-5, with unresolved D. In germline, CDR1 is MNHEY, CDR2 SVGAGI. V lost 1 base and J lost 4, with 8 bases in between. This CDR3 comprises 14 residues. CDR3 sequence reads: CASSYLGENQPQHF. The CDR3 nucleotides are TGTGCCAGCAGTTACTTGGGAGAAAATCAGCCCCAGCATTTT.

The chain carries TRBV3-1 (or the pseudogene TRBV3-2) and TRBJ2-1; D is unclear. Per the germline V gene, CDR1 is LGHDT and CDR2 is YNNKEL (reference sequence). The ends were cut back, 1 base at V and 0 bases at J, with 10 bases in the middle. The CDR3 is made up of 16 amino acids. The CDR3 loop is CASSQVPGRSYNEQFF. Here the CDR3 DNA reads TGTGCCAGCAGCCAAGTGCCGGGTCGCTCCTACAATGAGCAGTTCTTC.

The J gene is TRBJ1-1, the V gene TRBV6-5, with D tentatively TRBD1 (5 bases). This CDR3 contains 15 residues. V dropped 5 bases and J dropped 0 bases, with 13 bases sitting between them. CDR1 is MNHEY and CDR2 is SVGAGI in the germline V gene. The CDR3 region has the DNA TGTGCCAGCAGTCGACAGAGATCCATGAACACTGAAGCTTTCTTT. Translated, it gives CASSRQRSMNTEAFF.

This chain links TRBV11-3 with TRBJ2-7, with a possible D match to TRBD1 (6 bases). The germline gives CDR1 SGHNT, CDR2 YENEEA. Deletions cut 0 bases from V and 0 bases from J, with 12 bases between. The CDR3 is 16 amino acids. CDR3 nucleotide sequence: TGTGCCAGCAGCTTAGATATCAGGGGAAGCTCCTACGAGCAGTACTTC. Its translation: CASSLDIRGSSYEQYF.

The chain has TRBV6-5 and TRBJ1-4, with 9 bases lining up with TRBD1. V gave up 6 bases and J gave up 4 bases; unmatched junction bases: 3. The germline CDR1 and CDR2 sequences are MNHEY and SVGAGI. The CDR3 totals 14 residues. The chain's CDR3 is CASRTGQGNEKLFF. CDR3 coding DNA: TGTGCCAGCAGAACGGGACAGGGTAATGAAAAACTGTTTTTT.